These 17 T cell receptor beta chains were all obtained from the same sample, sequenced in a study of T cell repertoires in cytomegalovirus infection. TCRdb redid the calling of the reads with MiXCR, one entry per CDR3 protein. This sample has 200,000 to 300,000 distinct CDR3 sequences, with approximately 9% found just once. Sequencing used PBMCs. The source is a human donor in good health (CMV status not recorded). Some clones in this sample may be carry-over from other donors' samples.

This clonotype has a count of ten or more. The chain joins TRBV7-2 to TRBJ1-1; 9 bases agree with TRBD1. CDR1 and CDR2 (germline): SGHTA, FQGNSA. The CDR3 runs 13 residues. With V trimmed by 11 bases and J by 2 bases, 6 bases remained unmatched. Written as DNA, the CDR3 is TGTGCCGGCGGGGGACAGGGTAACACTGAAGCTTTCTTT. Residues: CAGGGQGNTEAFF.

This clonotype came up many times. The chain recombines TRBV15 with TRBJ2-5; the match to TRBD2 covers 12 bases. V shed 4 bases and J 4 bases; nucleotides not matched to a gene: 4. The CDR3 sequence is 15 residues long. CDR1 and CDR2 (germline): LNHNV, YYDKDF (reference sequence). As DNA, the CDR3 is TGTGCCACCAGCACCCTACTAGCGGGGGGAGAGACCCAGTACTTC. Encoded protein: CATSTLLAGGETQYF.

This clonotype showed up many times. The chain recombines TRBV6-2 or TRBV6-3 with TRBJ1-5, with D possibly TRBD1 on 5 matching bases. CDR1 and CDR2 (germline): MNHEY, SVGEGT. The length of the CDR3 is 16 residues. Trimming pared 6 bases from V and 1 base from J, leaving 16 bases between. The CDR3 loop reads CASSSVGVRSNQPQHF. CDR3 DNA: TGTGCCAGCAGCTCAGTGGGGGTGAGAAGCAATCAGCCCCAGCATTTT.

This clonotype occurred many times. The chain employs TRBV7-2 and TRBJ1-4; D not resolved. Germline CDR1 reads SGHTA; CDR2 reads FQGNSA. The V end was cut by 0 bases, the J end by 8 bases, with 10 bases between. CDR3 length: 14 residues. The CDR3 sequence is CASSLAFMGEKLFF. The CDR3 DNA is TGTGCCAGCAGCTTAGCGTTCATGGGAGAAAAACTGTTTTTT.

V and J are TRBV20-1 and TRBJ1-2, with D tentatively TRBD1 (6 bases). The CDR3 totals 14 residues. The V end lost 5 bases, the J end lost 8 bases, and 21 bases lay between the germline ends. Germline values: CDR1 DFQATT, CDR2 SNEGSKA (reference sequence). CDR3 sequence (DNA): TGCAGTGCTCCGGGGGATGCCAACCAGGGGGGCTACACCTTC. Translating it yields CSAPGDANQGGYTF.

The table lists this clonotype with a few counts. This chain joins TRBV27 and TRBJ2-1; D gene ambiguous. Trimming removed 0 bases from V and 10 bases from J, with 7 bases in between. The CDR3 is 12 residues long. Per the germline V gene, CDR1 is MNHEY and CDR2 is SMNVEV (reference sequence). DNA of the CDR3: TGTGCCAGCAGTTTATCGTCACGGGAGCAGTTCTTC. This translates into CASSLSSREQFF.

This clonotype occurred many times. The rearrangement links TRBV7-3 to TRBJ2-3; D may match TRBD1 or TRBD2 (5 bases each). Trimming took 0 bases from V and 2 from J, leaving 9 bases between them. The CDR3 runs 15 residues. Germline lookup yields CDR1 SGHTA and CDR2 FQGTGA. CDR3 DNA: TGTGCCAGCAGCTTAACTTGGGGGACCACAGATACGCAGTATTTT. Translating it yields CASSLTWGTTDTQYF.

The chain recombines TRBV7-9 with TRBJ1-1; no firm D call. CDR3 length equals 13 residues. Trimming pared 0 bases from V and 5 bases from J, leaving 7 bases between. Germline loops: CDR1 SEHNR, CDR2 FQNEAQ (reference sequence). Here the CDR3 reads CASSLAIGTEAFF. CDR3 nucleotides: TGTGCCAGCAGCTTAGCGATTGGTACTGAAGCTTTCTTT. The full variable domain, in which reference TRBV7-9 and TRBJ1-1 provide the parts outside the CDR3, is DTGVSQNPRHKITKRGQNVTFRCDPISEHNRLYWYRQTLGQGPEFLTYFQNEAQLEKSRLLSDRFSAERPKGSFSTLEIQRTEQGDSAMYLCASSLAIGTEAFFGQGTRLTVV.

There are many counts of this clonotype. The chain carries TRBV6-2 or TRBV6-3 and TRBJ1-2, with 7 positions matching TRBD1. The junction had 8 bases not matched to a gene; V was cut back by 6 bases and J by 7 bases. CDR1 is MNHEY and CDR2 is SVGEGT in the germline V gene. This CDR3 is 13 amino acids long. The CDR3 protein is CASSWDRSSGYTF. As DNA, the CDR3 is TGTGCCAGCAGCTGGGACAGATCGAGTGGCTACACCTTC.

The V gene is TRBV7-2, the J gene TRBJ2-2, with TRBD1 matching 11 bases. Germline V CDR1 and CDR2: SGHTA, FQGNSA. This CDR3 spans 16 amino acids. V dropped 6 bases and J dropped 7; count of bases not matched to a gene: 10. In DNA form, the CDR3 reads TGTGCCAGCAGTCACGACCGGGACAGGGGGATCGGGGAGCTGTTTTTT. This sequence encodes CASSHDRDRGIGELFF.

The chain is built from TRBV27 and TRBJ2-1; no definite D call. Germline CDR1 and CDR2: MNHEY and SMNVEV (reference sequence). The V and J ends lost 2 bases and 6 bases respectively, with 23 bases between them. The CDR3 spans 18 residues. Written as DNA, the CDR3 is TGTGCCAGCAGTTTAGATAGTCCACGGACCTCGCTCTCCAATGAGCAGTTCTTC. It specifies CASSLDSPRTSLSNEQFF.

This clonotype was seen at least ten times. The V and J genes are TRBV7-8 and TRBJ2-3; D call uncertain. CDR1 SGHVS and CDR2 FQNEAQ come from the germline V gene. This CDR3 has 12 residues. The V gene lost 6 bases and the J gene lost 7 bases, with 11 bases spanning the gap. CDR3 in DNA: TGTGCCAGCAGTCAAGTCGCCAATACGCAGTATTTT. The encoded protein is CASSQVANTQYF. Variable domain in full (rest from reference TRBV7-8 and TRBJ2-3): GAGVSQSPRYKVAKRGQDVALRCDPISGHVSLFWYQQALGQGPEFLTYFQNEAQLDKSGLPSDRFFAERPEGSVSTLKIQRTQQEDSAVYLCASSQVANTQYFGPGTRLTVL.

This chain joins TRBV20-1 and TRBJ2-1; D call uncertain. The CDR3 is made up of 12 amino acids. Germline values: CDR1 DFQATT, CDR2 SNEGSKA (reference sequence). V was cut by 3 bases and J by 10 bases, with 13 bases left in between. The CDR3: CSASDPFAEQFF. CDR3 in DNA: TGCAGTGCTAGCGACCCTTTCGCCGAGCAGTTCTTC.

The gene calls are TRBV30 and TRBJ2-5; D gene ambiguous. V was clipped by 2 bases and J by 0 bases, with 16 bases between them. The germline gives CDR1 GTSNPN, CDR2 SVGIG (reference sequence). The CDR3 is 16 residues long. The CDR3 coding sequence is TGTGCCTGGAGTCGGCGGTTCTCATTGTACCAAGAGACCCAGTACTTC. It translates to CAWSRRFSLYQETQYF.

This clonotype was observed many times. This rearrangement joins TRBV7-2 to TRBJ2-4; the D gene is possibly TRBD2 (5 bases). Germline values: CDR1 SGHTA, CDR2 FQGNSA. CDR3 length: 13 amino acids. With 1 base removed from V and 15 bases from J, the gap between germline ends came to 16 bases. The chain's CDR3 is CASSLGETGVRYF. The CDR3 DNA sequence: TGTGCCAGCAGCTTAGGGGAGACCGGTGTTAGGTACTTC.

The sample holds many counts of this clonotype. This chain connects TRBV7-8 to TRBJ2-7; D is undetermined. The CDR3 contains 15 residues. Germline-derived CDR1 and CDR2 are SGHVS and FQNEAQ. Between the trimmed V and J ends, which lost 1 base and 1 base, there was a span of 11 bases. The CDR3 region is CASSLDGVLSYEQYF. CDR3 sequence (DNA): TGTGCCAGCAGCTTAGACGGAGTACTATCCTACGAGCAGTACTTC.

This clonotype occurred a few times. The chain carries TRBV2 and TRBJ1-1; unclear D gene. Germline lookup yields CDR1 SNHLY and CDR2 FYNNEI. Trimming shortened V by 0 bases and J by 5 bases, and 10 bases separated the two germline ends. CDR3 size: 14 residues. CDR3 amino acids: CASSEAPRVTEAFF. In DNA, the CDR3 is TGTGCCAGCAGTGAAGCGCCCCGGGTTACTGAAGCTTTCTTT.